The sequence of this T cell receptor beta chain was determined in a study of Graves' ophthalmopathy and Graves' hyperthyroidism. This clonotype was counted a single time. Its antigen is undetermined. Germline V gene sequence: CDR1 LNHDA, CDR2 SQIVND (reference sequence). J was trimmed by 8 bases and V by 5 bases; bases with no gene match: 17. The CDR3 runs 16 residues. The study amplified TCR beta CDR3 regions using RNA transcripts. Second-round multiplex PCR followed a first-round RT-PCR using HTBI primers. TCRdb reanalysed the multiplex PCR reads using MiXCR and keeps one entry per CDR3 protein. The data contain more than 1,000,000 distinct CDR3 sequences, less than 45% of them singletons. Ineligible for inclusion were patients with other autoimmune diseases, uncontrolled infections, pregnancy or lactation. The diagnosis was founded upon clinical symptoms, serum thyroxine, TRAb, thyroid ultrasound and orbital computed tomography.

Study results and limitations: Most expanded clonotypes in thyroid above 0.001 frequency also showed up in blood. Ophthalmopathy progression cases were predicted by the model with approximately 71% sensitivity and almost 75% specificity.

The sample taken for sequencing was peripheral blood or thyroid tissue (not recorded which). The gene calls are TRBV19 and TRBJ1-2, with 7 bases matching TRBD1. This clonotype was obtained from an adult man with Graves' hyperthyroidism. CDR3: CASSDPSTGSHRGYTF. CDR3 nucleotide sequence: TGTGCCAGTAGTGACCCCTCGACAGGGTCGCATCGAGGCTACACCTTC.